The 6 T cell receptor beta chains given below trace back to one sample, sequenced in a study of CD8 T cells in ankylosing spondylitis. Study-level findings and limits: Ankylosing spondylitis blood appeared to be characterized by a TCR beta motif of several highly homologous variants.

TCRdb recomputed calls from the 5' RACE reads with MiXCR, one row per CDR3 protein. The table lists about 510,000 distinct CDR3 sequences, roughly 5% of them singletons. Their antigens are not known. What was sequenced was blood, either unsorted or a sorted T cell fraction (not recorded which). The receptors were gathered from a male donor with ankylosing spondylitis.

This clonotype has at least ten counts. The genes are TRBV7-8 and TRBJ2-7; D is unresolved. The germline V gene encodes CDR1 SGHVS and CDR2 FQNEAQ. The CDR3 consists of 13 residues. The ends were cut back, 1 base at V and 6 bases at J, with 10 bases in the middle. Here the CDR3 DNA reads TGTGCCAGCAGCTTAGTTCGGCAATCCGAGCAGTACTTC. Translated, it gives CASSLVRQSEQYF.

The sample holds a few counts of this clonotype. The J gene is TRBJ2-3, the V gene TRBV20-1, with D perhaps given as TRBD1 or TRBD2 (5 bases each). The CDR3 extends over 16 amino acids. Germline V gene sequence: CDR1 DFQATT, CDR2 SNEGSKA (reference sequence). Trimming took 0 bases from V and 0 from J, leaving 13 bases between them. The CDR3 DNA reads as TGCAGTGCTAGAGACCCGGGACGGACGAGCACAGATACGCAGTATTTT. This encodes CSARDPGRTSTDTQYF.

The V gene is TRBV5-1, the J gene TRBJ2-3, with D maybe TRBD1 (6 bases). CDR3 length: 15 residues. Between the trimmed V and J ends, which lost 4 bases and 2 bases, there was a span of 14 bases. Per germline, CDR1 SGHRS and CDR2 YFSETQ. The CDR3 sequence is CASSPQGTYTDTQYF. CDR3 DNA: TGCGCCAGCAGCCCCCAGGGGACCTACACAGATACGCAGTATTTT. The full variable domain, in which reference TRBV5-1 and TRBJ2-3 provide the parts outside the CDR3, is KAGVTQTPRYLIKTRGQQVTLSCSPISGHRSVSWYQQTPGQGLQFLFEYFSETQRNKGNFPGRFSGRQFSNSRSEMNVSTLELGDSALYLCASSPQGTYTDTQYFGPGTRLTVL.

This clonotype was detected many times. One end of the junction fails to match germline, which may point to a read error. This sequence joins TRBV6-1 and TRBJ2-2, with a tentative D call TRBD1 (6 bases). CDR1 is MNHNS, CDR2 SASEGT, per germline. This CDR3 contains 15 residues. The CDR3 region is CASIEQGKGSGELFF. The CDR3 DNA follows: TGTGCCAGCATTGAACAGGGAAAGGGCTCCGGGGAGCTGTTTTTT.

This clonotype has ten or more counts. CDR3 protein: CASSLEDSQSTDTQYF. Written as DNA, the CDR3 is TGCGCCAGCAGCTTGGAAGACAGTCAGAGCACAGATACGCAGTATTTT. This chain joins TRBV5-1 and TRBJ2-3, with D possibly TRBD1 on 5 matching bases. The CDR3 is made up of 16 amino acids. Between the trimmed V and J ends, which lost 0 bases and 0 bases, there was a span of 11 bases. CDR1 and CDR2 (germline): SGHRS, YFSETQ.

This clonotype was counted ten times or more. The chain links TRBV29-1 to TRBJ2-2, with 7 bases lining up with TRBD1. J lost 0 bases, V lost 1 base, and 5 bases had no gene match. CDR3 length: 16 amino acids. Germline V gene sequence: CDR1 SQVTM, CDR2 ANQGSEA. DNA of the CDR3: TGCAGCGTTGAAGGAGGGGGCGCCGCGAACACCGGGGAGCTGTTTTTT. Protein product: CSVEGGGAANTGELFF.